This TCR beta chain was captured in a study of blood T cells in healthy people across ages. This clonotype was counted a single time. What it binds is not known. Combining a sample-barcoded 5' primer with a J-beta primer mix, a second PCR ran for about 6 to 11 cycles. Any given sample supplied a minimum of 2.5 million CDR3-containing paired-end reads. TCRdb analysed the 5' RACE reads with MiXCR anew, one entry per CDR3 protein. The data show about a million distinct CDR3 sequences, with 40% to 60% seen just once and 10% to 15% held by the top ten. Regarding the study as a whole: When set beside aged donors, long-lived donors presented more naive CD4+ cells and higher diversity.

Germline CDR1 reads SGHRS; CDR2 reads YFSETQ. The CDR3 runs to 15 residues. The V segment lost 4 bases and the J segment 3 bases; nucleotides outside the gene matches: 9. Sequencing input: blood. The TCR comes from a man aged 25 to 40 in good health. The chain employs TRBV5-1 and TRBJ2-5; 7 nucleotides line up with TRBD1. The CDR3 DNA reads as TGCGCCAGCAGCAGTACAGGGGTCTATGAAGAGACCCAGTACTTC. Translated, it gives CASSSTGVYEETQYF.